Listed below are T cell receptor beta chains from one sample, sequenced in a study of blood T cell repertoires in COVID-19. Clones were read by immunoSEQ multiplex PCR, and TCRdb kept only the in-frame ones, dropping some. The data show more than 15,000 clones, with roughly 84% seen just once and 9.8% held by the top ten. What was sequenced was peripheral blood. These receptors all come from a man aged 35-49 years with active COVID-19. Both conserved end residues are part of each CDR3.

V gene: TRBV4-1; J gene: TRBJ1-1; CDR3 protein: CASSQVAGHSTEAFF
V gene: TRBV6-5; J gene: TRBJ1-6; CDR3 protein: CASSSYRVNNSPLHF
V gene: TRBV10-3; J gene: TRBJ1-5; CDR3 protein: CAISPDRGQSNQPQHF
V gene: TRBV7-9; J gene: TRBJ2-1; CDR3 protein: CASSLGLDEDEQFF
V gene: TRBV9; J gene: TRBJ2-3; CDR3 protein: CASSVVLAGGTDTQYF
V gene: TRBV19; J gene: TRBJ2-7; CDR3 protein: CASSRGSYEQYF
V gene: TRBV19; J gene: TRBJ1-5; CDR3 protein: CASSPRTAYSNQPQHF
V gene: TRBV14; J gene: TRBJ2-7; CDR3 protein: CASSQGTGAANPYEQYF
V gene: TRBV12-3/TRBV12-4; J gene: TRBJ2-4; CDR3 protein: CASSLGRAQYF
V gene: TRBV6-2/TRBV6-3; J gene: TRBJ2-5; CDR3 protein: CASSYAFGTSGETQYF
V gene: TRBV5-6; J gene: TRBJ2-1; CDR3 protein: CASSLPPSGTGNEQFF
V gene: TRBV27; J gene: TRBJ2-5; CDR3 protein: CASSPRLAPQETQYF
V gene: TRBV7-7; J gene: TRBJ2-1; CDR3 protein: CASSPSGRAYNEQFF
V gene: TRBV24-1; J gene: TRBJ2-1; CDR3 protein: CATGRDGGEQFF
V gene: TRBV5-5; J gene: TRBJ2-3; CDR3 protein: CASSFRHTHTQYF
V gene: TRBV27; J gene: TRBJ2-5; CDR3 protein: CASSLSAGMVETQYF
V gene: TRBV5-1; J gene: TRBJ2-3; CDR3 protein: CASSLSAASTDTQYF
V gene: TRBV19; J gene: TRBJ2-7; CDR3 protein: CASTAGGRYEQYF
V gene: TRBV27; J gene: TRBJ2-3; CDR3 protein: CASSFLTVSSTDTQYF
V gene: TRBV5-4; J gene: TRBJ1-1; CDR3 protein: CASSEGHNMNTEAFF
V gene: TRBV5-5; J gene: TRBJ1-3; CDR3 protein: CASSLTRGDTIYF
V gene: TRBV18; J gene: TRBJ2-7; CDR3 protein: CASSPIPGLARNEQYF
V gene: TRBV4-1; J gene: TRBJ2-2; CDR3 protein: CASWGGLNTGELFF
V gene: TRBV7-2; J gene: TRBJ2-5; CDR3 protein: CASSFGSGVVSSETQYF
V gene: TRBV12-3/TRBV12-4; J gene: TRBJ2-1; CDR3 protein: CASTGQGYNEQFF
V gene: TRBV7-9; J gene: TRBJ1-6; CDR3 protein: CASSPQGQSTNSPLHF
V gene: TRBV10-3; J gene: TRBJ2-3; CDR3 protein: CAIRAGQGADTQYF
V gene: TRBV10-3; J gene: TRBJ2-7; CDR3 protein: CAISESTLAASYEQYF
V gene: TRBV7-2; J gene: TRBJ2-7; CDR3 protein: CASSPLRTGLGEQYF
V gene: TRBV23-1; J gene: TRBJ1-5; CDR3 protein: CASKVPGSDLQPQHF
V gene: TRBV4-2; J gene: TRBJ2-1; CDR3 protein: CASSPSSGGRGYNEQFF
V gene: TRBV4-3; J gene: TRBJ1-2; CDR3 protein: CASSQEVQGVYGYTF
V gene: TRBV10-1; J gene: TRBJ2-7; CDR3 protein: CASSTRSGERGTYEQYF
V gene: TRBV9; J gene: TRBJ1-1; CDR3 protein: CASSRISGTEAFF
V gene: TRBV7-2; J gene: TRBJ2-1; CDR3 protein: CASSPRGREQFF
V gene: TRBV27; J gene: TRBJ1-5; CDR3 protein: CASSLSGGFGSNQPQHF
V gene: TRBV12-3/TRBV12-4; J gene: TRBJ1-5; CDR3 protein: CASRQVDQPQHF
V gene: TRBV12-3/TRBV12-4; J gene: TRBJ1-6; CDR3 protein: CASRPGDSSPLHF
V gene: TRBV11-2; J gene: TRBJ2-7; CDR3 protein: CASSPGTSGDEQYF
V gene: TRBV4-3; J gene: TRBJ1-3; CDR3 protein: CASSQERTASSGNTIYF
V gene: TRBV5-6; J gene: TRBJ2-2; CDR3 protein: CASSFSGLADTGELFF
V gene: TRBV5-1; J gene: TRBJ1-2; CDR3 protein: CASSLLTGLYGYTF
V gene: TRBV6-1; J gene: TRBJ1-1; CDR3 protein: CASSHPRGEAFF
V gene: TRBV5-1; J gene: TRBJ2-1; CDR3 protein: CASSSIQTEQFF
V gene: TRBV28; J gene: TRBJ1-2; CDR3 protein: CASSIGLFSPPNYGYTF
V gene: TRBV4-2; J gene: TRBJ2-7; CDR3 protein: CASSQEGGRAYEQYF
V gene: TRBV10-2; J gene: TRBJ2-7; CDR3 protein: CASKSGEQYF
V gene: TRBV5-4; J gene: TRBJ2-1; CDR3 protein: CASSGAGGTQFF
V gene: TRBV11-2; J gene: TRBJ2-2; CDR3 protein: CASSLSRTGGQNTGELFF
V gene: TRBV2; J gene: TRBJ2-7; CDR3 protein: CANRQGTYEQYF
V gene: TRBV18; J gene: TRBJ1-1; CDR3 protein: CASSPSPQSGHLFNTEAFF
V gene: TRBV2; J gene: TRBJ1-5; CDR3 protein: CASRVRTGDNQPQHF
V gene: TRBV20-1; J gene: TRBJ2-7; CDR3 protein: CSASGRAHEQYF
V gene: TRBV5-4; J gene: TRBJ2-7; CDR3 protein: CASSNIFSGEASYEQYF
V gene: TRBV27; J gene: TRBJ2-7; CDR3 protein: CASSPDPGTSVYEQYF
V gene: TRBV5-4; J gene: TRBJ1-1; CDR3 protein: CASSLVGGMFGRAFF
V gene: TRBV18; J gene: TRBJ1-4; CDR3 protein: CASSPQGEKLFF
V gene: TRBV9; J gene: TRBJ1-3; CDR3 protein: CASSFRDNLGISGNTIYF